Below are 11 T cell receptor beta chains sequenced from a single sample in a study of breast tumors, draining lymph nodes, adjacent tissues. Samples came from axillary lymph nodes draining the breast cancer. TCRdb reprocessed the multiplex PCR reads via MiXCR and lists one record per CDR3 protein. The sample comprises some 140,000 distinct CDR3 sequences, approximately 20% of which are singletons, and roughly 2.7% rests with the top ten. The sequenced sample was axillary lymph node tissue. The receptor set was obtained from a female donor with breast cancer. Some clones in this sample may be carry-over from other donors' samples.

This clonotype was counted many times. The chain is built from TRBV7-2 and TRBJ2-1; D is perhaps TRBD1 or TRBD2 (5 bases each). The germline gives CDR1 SGHTA, CDR2 FQGNSA. Trimming removed 0 bases at V and 7 bases at J, with 7 bases between. This CDR3 spans 13 amino acids. This CDR3 reads CASSLARENEQFF. CDR3 in DNA: TGTGCCAGCAGCTTAGCCAGGGAGAATGAGCAGTTCTTC.

With regard to this clonotype: One end of the junction fails to match germline, which may point to a read error. The chain employs TRBV6-5 and TRBJ1-3; D is undetermined. The CDR3 runs 15 residues. Germline V gene data show CDR1 as MNHEY and CDR2 as SVGAGI. The CDR3 DNA follows: TGTGCCAGCAGGTCCCAGGCCCTCTCTGGAAACACCATATGTTTT. Translation: CASRSQALSGNTICF.

The count of this clonotype is one. One base away lies a much larger clone, so this may be a sequencing read error. The chain combines TRBV5-1 with TRBJ1-2; D is undetermined. Per the germline V gene, CDR1 is SGHRS and CDR2 is YFSETQ. CDR3 length: 14 residues. CDR3 sequence (DNA): TGCGCCAGCAGCAGCGGCGGAGCGGACTATGGCTACGCCTTC. Translation gives CASSSGGADYGYAF.

At least ten counts were recorded for this clonotype. The CDR3 nucleotides read TGCAGTGCTCCACCCAGGGGATTCGGGGAGACCCAGTACTTC. Translated, it gives CSAPPRGFGETQYF. This chain joins TRBV20-1 and TRBJ2-5, with D perhaps matching TRBD1 (6 bases). The CDR3 is made up of 14 amino acids. Trimming stripped 5 bases from V and 5 bases from J, with 18 bases between. Germline V CDR1 and CDR2: DFQATT, SNEGSKA (reference sequence).

This clonotype was picked up many times. The chain recombines TRBV5-1 with TRBJ2-7; D not certain. The germline CDR1 and CDR2 sequences are SGHRS and YFSETQ. The CDR3 consists of 11 residues. The V end was cut by 2 bases, the J end by 9 bases, with 9 bases between. The chain's CDR3 is CASSFGVGQYF. The CDR3 bases are TGCGCCAGCAGCTTTGGTGTAGGGCAGTACTTC. Using reference TRBV5-1 and TRBJ2-7 for the parts outside the CDR3, the full variable domain is KAGVTQTPRYLIKTRGQQVTLSCSPISGHRSVSWYQQTPGQGLQFLFEYFSETQRNKGNFPGRFSGRQFSNSRSEMNVSTLELGDSALYLCASSFGVGQYFGPGTRLTVT.

Remarks on this clonotype: This may be a read error, as it is one base from a much larger clone. The V gene is TRBV10-3, the J gene TRBJ2-5, with 9 bases lining up with TRBD1. Germline CDR1 reads ENHRY; CDR2 reads SYGVKD. CDR3 length equals 17 residues. The DNA for the CDR3 is TGTGACATCAGTGTGGAGGACAGGGGCGTTGGTGGAGAGACCCAGTACTTC. Protein sequence: CDISVEDRGVGGETQYF.

This clonotype was observed many times. V and J are TRBV14 and TRBJ2-7, with TRBD1 as a possible D gene (5 bases). This CDR3 comprises 16 residues. Trimming took off 2 bases at V and 3 bases at J, with 17 bases between the two ends. Germline CDR1 SGHDN, CDR2 FVKESK. The CDR3 sequence is CASSQQKSRALYEQYF. The DNA of the CDR3 is TGTGCCAGCAGCCAACAAAAGAGCAGGGCACTCTACGAGCAGTACTTC.

This clonotype was seen a few times. The V call is TRBV3-1, the J call TRBJ1-4, with TRBD1 identical over 8 bases. CDR1 is LGHDT and CDR2 is YNNKEL in the germline V gene (reference sequence). The CDR3 length is 14 residues. V shed 4 bases and J 10 bases; nucleotides not matched to a gene: 8. CDR3 amino acids: CASSLRTGSPKLFF. The CDR3 DNA reads as TGTGCCAGCAGCCTCCGGACAGGGTCTCCAAAACTGTTTTTT.

This chain links TRBV30 with TRBJ2-1; weak D call: TRBD2 (6 bases). V lost 5 bases, J lost 6 bases, and 17 bases lay in between. CDR3 size: 14 residues. Germline V gene sequence: CDR1 GTSNPN, CDR2 SVGIG (reference sequence). The CDR3 reads CAWDYSGGSNEQFF. For the CDR3, the DNA is TGTGCCTGGGACTATAGCGGAGGGAGCAATGAGCAGTTCTTC.

As to this clonotype: Just one base apart from a much larger clone, this may be a read error. The J gene is TRBJ2-1, the V gene TRBV5-1; D call uncertain. The germline CDR1 and CDR2 sequences are SGHRS and YFSETQ. The CDR3 totals 13 residues. CDR3 nucleotides: TGCGTCAGCAGCTTGTACAGTTTAAATGAGCAGTTCTTC. Its translation: CVSSLYSLNEQFF. Variable domain in full (rest from reference TRBV5-1 and TRBJ2-1): KAGVTQTPRYLIKTRGQQVTLSCSPISGHRSVSWYQQTPGQGLQFLFEYFSETQRNKGNFPGRFSGRQFSNSRSEMNVSTLELGDSALYLCVSSLYSLNEQFFGPGTRLTVL.

This clonotype came up once. This clone may be a read error of a much larger clone one base away. The genes are TRBV6-2 or TRBV6-3 and TRBJ1-5; tentatively, D is TRBD1 (5 bases). Per germline, CDR1 MNHEY and CDR2 SVGEGT. This CDR3 is built from 15 residues. The chain's CDR3 is CASCNRQSRNRPQHF. The CDR3 DNA is TGTGCCAGCTGCAATAGACAGTCCCGTAATCGGCCCCAGCATTTT.